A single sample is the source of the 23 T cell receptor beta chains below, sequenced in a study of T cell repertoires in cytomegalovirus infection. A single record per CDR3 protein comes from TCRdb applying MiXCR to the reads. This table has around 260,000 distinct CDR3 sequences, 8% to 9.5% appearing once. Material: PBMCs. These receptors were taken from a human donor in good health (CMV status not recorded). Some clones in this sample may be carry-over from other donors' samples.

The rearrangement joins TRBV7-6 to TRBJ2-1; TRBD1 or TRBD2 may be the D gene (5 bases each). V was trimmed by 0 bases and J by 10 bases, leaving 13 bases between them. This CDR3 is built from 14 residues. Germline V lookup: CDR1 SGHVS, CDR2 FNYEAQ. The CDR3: CASSLAISGTEQFF. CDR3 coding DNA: TGTGCCAGCAGCTTAGCGATTTCGGGGACCGAGCAGTTCTTC.

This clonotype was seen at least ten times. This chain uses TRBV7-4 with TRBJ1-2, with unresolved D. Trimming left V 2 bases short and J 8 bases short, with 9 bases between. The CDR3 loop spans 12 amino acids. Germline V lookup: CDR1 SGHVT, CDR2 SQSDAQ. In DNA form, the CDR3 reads TGTGCCAGCAGCTTACAAGGGATGGGCTACACCTTC. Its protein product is CASSLQGMGYTF.

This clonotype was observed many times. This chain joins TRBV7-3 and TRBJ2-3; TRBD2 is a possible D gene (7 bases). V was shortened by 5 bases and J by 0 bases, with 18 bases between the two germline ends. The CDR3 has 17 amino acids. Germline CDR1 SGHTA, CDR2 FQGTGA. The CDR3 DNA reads TGTGCCAGCAGCCGAGGGACGGGGGGCCTCAGCACAGATACGCAGTATTTT. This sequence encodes CASSRGTGGLSTDTQYF.

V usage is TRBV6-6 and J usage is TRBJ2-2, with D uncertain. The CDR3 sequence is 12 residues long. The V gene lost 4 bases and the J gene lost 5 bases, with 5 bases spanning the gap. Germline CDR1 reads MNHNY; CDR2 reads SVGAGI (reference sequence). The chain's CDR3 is CASSSWTGELFF. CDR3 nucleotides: TGTGCCAGCAGTTCATGGACCGGGGAGCTGTTTTTT.

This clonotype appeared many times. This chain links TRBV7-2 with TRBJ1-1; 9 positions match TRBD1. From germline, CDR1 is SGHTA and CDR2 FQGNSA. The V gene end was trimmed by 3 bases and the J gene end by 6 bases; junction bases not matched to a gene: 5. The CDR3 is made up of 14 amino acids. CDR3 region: CASSFTGGWAEAFF. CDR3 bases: TGTGCCAGCAGCTTTACAGGGGGCTGGGCTGAAGCTTTCTTT.

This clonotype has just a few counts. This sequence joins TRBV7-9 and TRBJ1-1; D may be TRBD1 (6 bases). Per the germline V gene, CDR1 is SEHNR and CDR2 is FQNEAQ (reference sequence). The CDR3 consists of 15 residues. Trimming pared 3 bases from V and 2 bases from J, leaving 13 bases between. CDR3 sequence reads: CASSFTGLGNTEAFF. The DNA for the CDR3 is TGTGCCAGCAGCTTTACAGGGCTAGGAAACACTGAAGCTTTCTTT.

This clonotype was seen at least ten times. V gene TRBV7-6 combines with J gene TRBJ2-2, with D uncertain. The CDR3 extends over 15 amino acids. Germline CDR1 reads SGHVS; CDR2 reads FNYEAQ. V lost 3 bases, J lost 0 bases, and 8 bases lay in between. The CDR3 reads CASSFWTPNTGELFF. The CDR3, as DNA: TGTGCCAGCAGCTTTTGGACCCCGAACACCGGGGAGCTGTTTTTT.

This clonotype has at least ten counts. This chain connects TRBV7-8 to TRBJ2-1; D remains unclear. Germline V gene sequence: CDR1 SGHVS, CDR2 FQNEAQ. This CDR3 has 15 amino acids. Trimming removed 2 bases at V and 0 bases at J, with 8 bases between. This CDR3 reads CASSLNPLSYNEQFF. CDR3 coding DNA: TGTGCCAGCAGCTTAAACCCCCTCTCCTACAATGAGCAGTTCTTC.

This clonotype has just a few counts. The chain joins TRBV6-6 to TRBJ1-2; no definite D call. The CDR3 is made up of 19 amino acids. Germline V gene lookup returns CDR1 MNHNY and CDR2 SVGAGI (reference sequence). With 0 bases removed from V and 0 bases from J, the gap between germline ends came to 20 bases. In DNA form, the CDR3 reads TGTGCCAGCAGTTACTCGAACAGAGTGCCGTCAGATGCTAACTATGGCTACACCTTC. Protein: CASSYSNRVPSDANYGYTF.

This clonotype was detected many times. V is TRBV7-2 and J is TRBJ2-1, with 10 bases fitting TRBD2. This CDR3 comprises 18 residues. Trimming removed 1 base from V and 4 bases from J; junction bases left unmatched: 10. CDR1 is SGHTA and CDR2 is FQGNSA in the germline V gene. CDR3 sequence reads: CASSLEIFQRGGYNEQFF. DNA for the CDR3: TGTGCCAGCAGCTTAGAGATATTCCAGCGGGGGGGGTACAATGAGCAGTTCTTC.

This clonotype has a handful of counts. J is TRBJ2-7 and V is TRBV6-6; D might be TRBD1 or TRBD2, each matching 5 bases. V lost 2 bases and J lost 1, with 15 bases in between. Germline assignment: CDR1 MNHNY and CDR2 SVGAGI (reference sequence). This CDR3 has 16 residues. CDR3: CASSYPEARGSYEQYF. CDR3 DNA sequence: TGTGCCAGCAGTTACCCCGAGGCGAGGGGATCCTACGAGCAGTACTTC.

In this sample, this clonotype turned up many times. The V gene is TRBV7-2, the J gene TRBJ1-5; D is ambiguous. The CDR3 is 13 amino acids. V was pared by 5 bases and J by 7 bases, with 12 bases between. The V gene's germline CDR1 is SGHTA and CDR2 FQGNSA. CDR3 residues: CASSPPVGQPQHF. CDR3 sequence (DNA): TGTGCCAGCAGCCCCCCAGTGGGGCAGCCCCAGCATTTT.

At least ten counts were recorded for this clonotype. CDR3 nucleotide sequence: TGTGCCAGCAGCTTGGGACAGGGCGTCACTGAAGCTTTCTTT. The encoded protein is CASSLGQGVTEAFF. The gene calls are TRBV7-2 and TRBJ1-1; 9 bases are a match to TRBD1. After removal of 3 bases from V and 4 bases from J, the junction contained 3 bases not matched to a gene. CDR3 length: 14 residues. Germline V gene lookup returns CDR1 SGHTA and CDR2 FQGNSA. The full variable domain, rest sourced from reference TRBV7-2 and TRBJ1-1, is GAGVSQSPSNKVTEKGKDVELRCDPISGHTALYWYRQSLGQGLEFLIYFQGNSAPDKSGLPSDRFSAERTGGSVSTLTIQRTQQEDSAVYLCASSLGQGVTEAFFGQGTRLTVV.

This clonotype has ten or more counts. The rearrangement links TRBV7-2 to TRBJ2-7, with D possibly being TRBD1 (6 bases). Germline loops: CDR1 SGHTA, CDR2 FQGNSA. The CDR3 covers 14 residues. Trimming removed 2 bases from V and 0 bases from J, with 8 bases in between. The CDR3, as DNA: TGTGCCAGCAGCTTAACAGGGTTCTCCTACGAGCAGTACTTC. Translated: CASSLTGFSYEQYF.

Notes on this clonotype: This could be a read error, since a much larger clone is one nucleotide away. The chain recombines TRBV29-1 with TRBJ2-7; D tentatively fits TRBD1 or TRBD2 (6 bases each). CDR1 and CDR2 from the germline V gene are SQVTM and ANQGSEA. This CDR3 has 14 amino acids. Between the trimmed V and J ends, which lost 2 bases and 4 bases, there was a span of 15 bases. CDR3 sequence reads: CSVERGAGSYEQYF. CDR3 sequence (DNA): TGCAGCGTTGAAAGGGGGGCTGGGTCGTACGAGCAGTACTTC.

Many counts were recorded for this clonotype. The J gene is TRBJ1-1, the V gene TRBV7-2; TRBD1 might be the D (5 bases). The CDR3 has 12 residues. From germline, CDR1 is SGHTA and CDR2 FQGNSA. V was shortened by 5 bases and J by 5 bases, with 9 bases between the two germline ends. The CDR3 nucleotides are TGTGCCAGCAGCCTGGACACAACTGAAGCTTTCTTT. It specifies CASSLDTTEAFF.

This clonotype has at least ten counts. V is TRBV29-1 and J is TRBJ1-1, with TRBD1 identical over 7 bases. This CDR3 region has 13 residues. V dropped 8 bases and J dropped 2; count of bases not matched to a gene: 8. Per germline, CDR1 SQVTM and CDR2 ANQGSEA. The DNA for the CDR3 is TGCAGCTCCGGACAGGACCCTAACACTGAAGCTTTCTTT. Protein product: CSSGQDPNTEAFF.

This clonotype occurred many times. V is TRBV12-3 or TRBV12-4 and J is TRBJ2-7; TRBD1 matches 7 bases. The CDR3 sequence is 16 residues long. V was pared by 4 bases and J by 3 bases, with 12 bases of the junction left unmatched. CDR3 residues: CASSSDVGQRYYEQYF. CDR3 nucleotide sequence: TGTGCCAGCAGTTCTGACGTGGGACAGAGATACTACGAGCAGTACTTC.

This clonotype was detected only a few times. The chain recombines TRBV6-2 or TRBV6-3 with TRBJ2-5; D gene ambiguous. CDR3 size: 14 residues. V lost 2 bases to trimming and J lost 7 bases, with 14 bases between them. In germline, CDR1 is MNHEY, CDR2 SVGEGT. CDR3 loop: CASSYETLKPTQYF. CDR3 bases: TGTGCCAGCAGTTACGAGACGCTGAAGCCGACCCAGTACTTC.

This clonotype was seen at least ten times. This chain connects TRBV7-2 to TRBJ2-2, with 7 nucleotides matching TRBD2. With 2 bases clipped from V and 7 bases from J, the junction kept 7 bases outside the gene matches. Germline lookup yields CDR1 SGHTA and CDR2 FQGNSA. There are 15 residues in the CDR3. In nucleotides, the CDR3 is TGTGCCAGCAGCTTAACAGCGGGGTCGGGCGGGGAGCTGTTTTTT. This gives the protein CASSLTAGSGGELFF.

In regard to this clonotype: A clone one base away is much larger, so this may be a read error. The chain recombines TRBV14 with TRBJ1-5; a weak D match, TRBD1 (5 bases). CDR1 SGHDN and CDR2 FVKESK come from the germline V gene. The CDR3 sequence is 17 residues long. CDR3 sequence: CVSSQGAGFASNQPQHF. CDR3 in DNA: TGTGTCAGCAGCCAAGGAGCAGGGTTCGCGAGCAATCAGCCCCAGCATTTT.

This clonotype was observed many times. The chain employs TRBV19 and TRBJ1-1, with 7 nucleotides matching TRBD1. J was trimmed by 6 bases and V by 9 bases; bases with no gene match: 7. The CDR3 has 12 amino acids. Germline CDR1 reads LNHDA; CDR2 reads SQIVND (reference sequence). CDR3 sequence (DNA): TGTGCCAGCGGACAGGTAATCTCTGAAGCTTTCTTT. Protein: CASGQVISEAFF.

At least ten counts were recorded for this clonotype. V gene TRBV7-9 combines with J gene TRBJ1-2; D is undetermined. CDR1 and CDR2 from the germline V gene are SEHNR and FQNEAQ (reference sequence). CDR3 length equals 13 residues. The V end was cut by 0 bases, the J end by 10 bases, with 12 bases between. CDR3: CASSLAPRQDYTF. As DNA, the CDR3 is TGTGCCAGCAGCTTAGCGCCTAGGCAGGACTACACCTTC.